This record looks at one TCR beta chain sequence and its context. Its antigen target is currently unknown. Base qualities are missing; no much larger clone stands one base away. Patients with autoimmune disease history or receiving systemic immunosuppression were excluded from the trial. Peripheral blood for TCR sequencing was collected from all dose cohorts at baseline, on cycle 4 day 1, and on cycle 7 day 1. Samples came from an open-label, multicenter, first-in-human phase I dose-escalation trial of ivuxolimab. Adults with locally advanced or metastatic melanoma, renal cell, hepatocellular, or head and neck squamous cell carcinoma were enrolled in the trial. Before TCR sequencing, CD4+ T cells and CD8+ T cells were sorted from peripheral blood as separate populations. This record belongs to a study of OX40 agonist ivuxolimab in advanced cancers. Study-wide context: The costimulatory receptor OX40 (CD134) was targeted by ivuxolimab, a fully human IgG2 agonistic monoclonal antibody. Intravenous ivuxolimab was administered to patients every 2 weeks at six dose levels: 0.01, 0.1, 0.3, 1.5, 3 and 10 mg/kg. Of the roughly 52 dose-escalation patients, hepatocellular carcinoma was present in approximately 20, melanoma in roughly 15, renal cell carcinoma in 9 and head and neck cancer in 9. The dose-escalation cohort was roughly 87% male with a mean age of about 60 years, ranging from roughly 20 to 80. Prior anti-PD-1, anti-PD-L1 or anti-CTLA-4 therapy was permitted, and less than 45% of dose-escalation patients had received checkpoint inhibitors. Partial responses occurred in three dose-escalation patients: two with cutaneous melanoma and one with hepatocellular carcinoma. The point of sequencing TCRbeta in the periphery was to test whether ivuxolimab changed TCR sequence diversity and drove clonal T-cell expansion. The monotherapy dose-escalation portion (N ≈ 50 patients) of the phase I ivuxolimab trial is reported in the paper.

Genomic DNA was extracted from sorted cells for sequencing of the TCRbeta CDR3 region. The immunoSEQ Assay was used for sequencing of TCRbeta CDR3 regions. This is the immuneACCESS table as TCRdb keeps it, with only in-frame sequences that have V and J called. A part of the clones is gone; compared with another copy, unresolved V genes explain less than half, and the rest is unexplained. In this sample the table shows some 73,000 clones, roughly nine tenths of which occur a single time. The top ten hold roughly 7.3% of the sample. Overall study outcomes, separate from this receptor: The antigen specificity of the clonally expanded peripheral T cells was not determined. At doses of 0.1 to 3.0 mg/kg, clonal expansion of both CD4+ and CD8+ blood T cells was observed from baseline to week 6. After ivuxolimab, CD8+ T cells had more expanded clones than CD4+ T cells on average. Low levels of normalized T-cell clonal expansion were also seen in some patients who did not respond. In the 0.1-3.0 mg/kg groups, partial responders were among the patients with the lowest normalized peripheral clonal expansion, particularly in CD8+ T cells.

From its cysteine to its phenylalanine, the CDR3 spans 12 amino acids. The retained sequence is limited to the CDR3, 36 bases, with the frame set at the first base. Deletion took 9 bases off V and 4 bases off J, with a span of 7 bases between the germline ends. The germline V gene encodes CDR1 SNHLY and CDR2 FYNNEI. The receptor chain draws on TRBV2 and TRBJ2-6, with the D gene uncertain. Source: CD4+ or CD8+ T cells sorted from blood, taken in a trial of the OX40 agonist ivuxolimab. This clonotype was obtained from an adult with an advanced solid tumor such as melanoma, head and neck, liver or kidney cancer. The DNA is TGTGCCAGTAGAAGGGGGGCCAACGTCCTGACTTTC. Its protein reads: CASRRGANVLTF. Where the CDR3 stops, the reference TRBV2 and TRBJ2-6 genes take over; the full variable domain is EPEVTQTPSHQVTQMGQEVILRCVPISNHLYFYWYRQILGQKVEFLVSFYNNEISEKSEIFDDQFSVERPDGSNFTLKIRSTKLEDSAMYFCASRRGANVLTFGAGSRLTVL.